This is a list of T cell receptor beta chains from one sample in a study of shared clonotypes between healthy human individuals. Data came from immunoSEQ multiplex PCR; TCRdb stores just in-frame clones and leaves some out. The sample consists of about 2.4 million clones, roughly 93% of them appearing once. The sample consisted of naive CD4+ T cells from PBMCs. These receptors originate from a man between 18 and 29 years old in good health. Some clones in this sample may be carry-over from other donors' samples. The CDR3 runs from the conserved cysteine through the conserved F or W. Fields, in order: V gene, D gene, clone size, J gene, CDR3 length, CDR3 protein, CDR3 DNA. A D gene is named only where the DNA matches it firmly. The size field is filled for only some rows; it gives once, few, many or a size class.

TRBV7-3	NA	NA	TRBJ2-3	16	CASSPGGTGWTDTQYF	TGTGCCAGCAGCCCCGGGGGAACGGGATGGACAGATACGCAGTATTTT
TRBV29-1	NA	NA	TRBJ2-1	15	CSVENKLFRGRGQFF	TGCAGCGTCGAAAATAAGTTATTTAGAGGGCGAGGGCAGTTCTTC
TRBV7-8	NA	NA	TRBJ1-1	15	CASSLFGPGSGEAFF	TGTGCCAGCAGCTTATTCGGTCCGGGGTCGGGAGAAGCTTTCTTT
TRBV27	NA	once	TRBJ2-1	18	CASSFHQLRGPSYNEQFF	TGTGCCAGCAGTTTCCACCAGCTCAGGGGCCCCTCCTACAATGAGCAGTTCTTC
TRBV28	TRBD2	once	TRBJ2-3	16	CASSPSGLTSTDTQYF	TGTGCCAGCAGCCCCTCGGGACTAACTAGCACAGATACGCAGTATTTT
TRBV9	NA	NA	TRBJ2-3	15	CASSVLGTSTDTQYF	TGTGCCAGCAGCGTCTTAGGTACCAGCACAGATACGCAGTATTTT
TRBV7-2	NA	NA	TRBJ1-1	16	CASSITTGTPNTEAFF	TGTGCCAGCAGCATAACCACCGGGACACCTAACACTGAAGCTTTCTTT
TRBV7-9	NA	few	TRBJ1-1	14	CASSLPVGYTEAFF	TGTGCCAGCAGCTTACCGGTAGGGTACACTGAAGCTTTCTTT
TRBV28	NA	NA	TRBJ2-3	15	CASSGTDGARDTQYF	TGTGCCAGCAGTGGGACGGACGGGGCACGGGATACGCAGTATTTT
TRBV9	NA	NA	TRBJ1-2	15	CASSAEVGPNYGYTF	TGTGCCAGCAGCGCCGAGGTAGGGCCTAACTATGGCTACACCTTC
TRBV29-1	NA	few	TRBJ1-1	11	CSVKGVTEAFF	TGCAGCGTTAAAGGGGTCACTGAAGCTTTCTTT
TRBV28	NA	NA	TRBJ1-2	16	CASSSSREGRLDGYTF	TGTGCCAGCAGTTCGTCGAGGGAGGGAAGATTGGATGGCTACACCTTC
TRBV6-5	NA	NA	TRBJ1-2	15	CASSYSAYRTAGYTF	TGTGCCAGCAGTTACTCGGCTTACCGGACGGCCGGCTACACCTTC
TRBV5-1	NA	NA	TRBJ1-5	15	CASSLGGGENQPQHF	TGCGCCAGCAGCTTGGGAGGGGGAGAGAATCAGCCCCAGCATTTT
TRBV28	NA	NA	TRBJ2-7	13	CASSLGERRGQYF	TGTGCCAGCAGTTTGGGAGAGAGAAGGGGGCAGTACTTC
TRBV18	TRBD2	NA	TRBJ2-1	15	CASSPSSGTLDEQFF	TGTGCCAGCTCACCAAGTAGCGGGACCTTAGATGAGCAGTTCTTC
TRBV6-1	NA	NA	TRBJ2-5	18	CASSEAGTWGAHGETQYF	TGTGCCAGCAGTGAAGCGGGGACCTGGGGGGCGCACGGTGAGACCCAGTACTTC
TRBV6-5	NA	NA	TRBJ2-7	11	CASSYGSEQYF	TGTGCCAGCAGTTACGGCTCCGAGCAGTACTTC
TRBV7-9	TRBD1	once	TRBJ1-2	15	CASSLGSAGGYGYTF	TGTGCCAGCAGCTTAGGTTCGGCAGGGGGCTATGGCTACACCTTC
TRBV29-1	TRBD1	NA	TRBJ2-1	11	CSVTTGDEQFF	TGCAGCGTGACTACAGGGGATGAGCAGTTCTTC
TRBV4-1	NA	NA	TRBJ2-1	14	CASSQEGRIYEQFF	TGCGCCAGCAGCCAAGAAGGGCGTATCTATGAGCAGTTCTTC
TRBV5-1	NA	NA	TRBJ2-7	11	CASSRTGEQYF	TGCGCCAGCAGCCGGACGGGAGAGCAGTACTTC
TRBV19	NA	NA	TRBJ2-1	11	CASGVNNEQFF	TGTGCCAGCGGCGTGAACAATGAGCAGTTCTTC
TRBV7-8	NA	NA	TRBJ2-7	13	CASSQDGSYEQYF	TGTGCCAGCAGCCAGGACGGGTCCTACGAGCAGTACTTC
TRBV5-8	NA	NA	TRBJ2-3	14	CASSLGTSTDTQYF	TGTGCCAGCAGCTTGGGGACTAGCACAGATACGCAGTATTTT
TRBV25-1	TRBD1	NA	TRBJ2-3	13	CASNGQGADTQYF	TGTGCCAGCAATGGACAGGGAGCAGATACGCAGTATTTT
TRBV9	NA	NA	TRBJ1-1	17	CASSPRPDGFMNTEAFF	TGTGCCAGCAGCCCAAGGCCGGACGGATTCATGAACACTGAAGCTTTCTTT
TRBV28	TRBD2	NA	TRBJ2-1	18	CASKAPRVGGSSYNEQFF	TGTGCCAGCAAGGCTCCCAGGGTCGGCGGGAGCTCCTACAATGAGCAGTTCTTC
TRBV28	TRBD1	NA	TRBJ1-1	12	CASARGSGEAFF	TGTGCCAGCGCCAGGGGGTCGGGTGAAGCTTTCTTT
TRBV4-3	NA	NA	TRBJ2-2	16	CASSQGASPNTGELFF	TGCGCCAGCAGCCAAGGGGCTAGCCCGAACACCGGGGAGCTGTTTTTT
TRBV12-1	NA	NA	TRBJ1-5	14	CASSFQWTNQPQHF	TGTGCCAGCAGCTTTCAATGGACGAACCAGCCCCAGCATTTT
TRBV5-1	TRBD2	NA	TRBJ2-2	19	CASSYSGLAGGTGTGELFF	TGCGCCAGCAGCTACTCGGGACTAGCGGGAGGAACGGGCACCGGGGAGCTGTTTTTT
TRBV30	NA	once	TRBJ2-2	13	CAWSYRGTGELFF	TGTGCCTGGAGTTATCGCGGGACCGGGGAGCTGTTTTTT
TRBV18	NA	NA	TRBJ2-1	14	CASSPVADYNEQFF	TGTGCCAGCTCACCAGTCGCAGACTACAATGAGCAGTTCTTC
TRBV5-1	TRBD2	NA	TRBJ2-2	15	CASRALAGNTGELFF	TGCGCCAGCAGGGCACTAGCGGGCAACACCGGGGAGCTGTTTTTT
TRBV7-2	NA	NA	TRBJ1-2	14	CASTQGVGWGGYTF	TGTGCCAGCACCCAAGGGGTGGGGTGGGGTGGCTACACCTTC
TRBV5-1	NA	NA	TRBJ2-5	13	CASIKEGVETQYF	TGCGCCAGCATTAAGGAAGGGGTCGAGACCCAGTACTTC
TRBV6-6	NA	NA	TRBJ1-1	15	CASRRLDSWVGEAFF	TGTGCCAGCAGACGACTCGATTCATGGGTGGGTGAAGCTTTCTTT
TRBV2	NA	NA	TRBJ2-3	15	CASRATGTSTDTQYF	TGTGCCAGCAGAGCGACAGGGACTAGCACAGATACGCAGTATTTT
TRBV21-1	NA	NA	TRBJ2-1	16	CASSLGRNRRPNEQFF	TGTGCCAGCAGCCTAGGTAGGAACAGGCGACCCAATGAGCAGTTCTTC
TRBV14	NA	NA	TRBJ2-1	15	CASSQFQAGGNEQFF	TGTGCCAGCAGCCAATTCCAGGCCGGTGGCAATGAGCAGTTCTTC
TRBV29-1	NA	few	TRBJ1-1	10	CSAERLLAFF	TGCAGCGCCGAACGGTTATTGGCTTTCTTT
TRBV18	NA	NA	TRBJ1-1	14	CASSPPGDSTEAFF	TGTGCCAGCTCACCACCAGGGGATAGCACTGAAGCTTTCTTT
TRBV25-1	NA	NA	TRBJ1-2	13	CASSEVANYGYTF	TGTGCCAGCAGTGAGGTCGCTAACTATGGCTACACCTTC
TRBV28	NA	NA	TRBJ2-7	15	CASSYTYTASYEQYF	TGTGCCAGCAGTTATACATATACAGCCTCCTACGAGCAGTACTTC
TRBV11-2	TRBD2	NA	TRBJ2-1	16	CASSYPSSGGNNEQFF	TGTGCCAGCAGCTATCCGAGTAGCGGGGGTAACAATGAGCAGTTCTTC
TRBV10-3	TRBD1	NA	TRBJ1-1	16	CAIRTKQGTMNTEAFF	TGTGCCATCAGGACTAAACAGGGGACCATGAACACTGAAGCTTTCTTT
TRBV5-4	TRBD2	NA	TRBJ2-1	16	CASTHRGLAGFNEQFF	TGTGCCAGCACTCATCGGGGACTAGCGGGATTCAATGAGCAGTTCTTC
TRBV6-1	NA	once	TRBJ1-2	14	CASSEHPRSYGYTF	TGTGCCAGCAGCGAACATCCCCGCAGCTATGGCTACACCTTC
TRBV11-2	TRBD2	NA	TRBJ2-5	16	CASSPGVAGLGETQYF	TGTGCCAGCAGCCCCGGGGTAGCGGGGTTAGGGGAGACCCAGTACTTC
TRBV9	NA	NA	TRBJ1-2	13	CASSVDTNYGYTF	TGTGCCAGCAGCGTGGACACCAACTATGGCTACACCTTC
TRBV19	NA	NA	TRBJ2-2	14	CASSLRQHTGELFF	TGTGCCAGTAGTCTACGACAGCACACCGGGGAGCTGTTTTTT